This TCR beta chain appears in the sequencing data of a study of blood T cell repertoires in COVID-19. Across the study: The United States, Italy and Spain supplied acute and convalescent COVID-19 samples. T cells, B-cell-depleted T cells, or PBMCs supplied cDNA or gDNA.

Germline V gives CDR1 MNHEY, CDR2 SVGAGI. The CDR3 length is 11 residues. V was shortened by 4 bases and J by 9 bases, with 7 bases between the two germline ends. In the authors' methods: For nucleated cells, counts were estimated from reference gene primer amplification. Produced via immunoSEQ multiplex PCR; TCRdb's table is partial and in-frame only. V, J and clone size reflect that table, while D and trimming were determined from the DNA. The sample lists just over 90,000 clones, 90% occurring once. Input material: peripheral blood. The V call is TRBV6-5, the J call TRBJ1-5; D is unclear. This clonotype was sampled from a human donor with active COVID-19. The donor label of this sample is uncertain. The CDR3 here is CASSFGWPQHF. DNA for the CDR3: TGTGCCAGCAGTTTCGGGTGGCCCCAGCATTTT.